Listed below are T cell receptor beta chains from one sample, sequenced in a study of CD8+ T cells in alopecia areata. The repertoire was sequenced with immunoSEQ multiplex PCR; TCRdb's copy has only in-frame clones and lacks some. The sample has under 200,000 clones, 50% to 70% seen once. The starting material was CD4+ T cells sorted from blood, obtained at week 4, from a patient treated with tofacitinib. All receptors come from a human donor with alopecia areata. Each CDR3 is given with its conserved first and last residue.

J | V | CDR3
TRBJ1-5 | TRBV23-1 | CASSLGAGVDEPQHF
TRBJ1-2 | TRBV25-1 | CASTWGGALDGYTF
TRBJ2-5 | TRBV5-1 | CASSLTGREETQYF
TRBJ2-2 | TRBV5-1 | CASSYEPTGELFF
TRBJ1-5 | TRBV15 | CATSRQGQVNQPQHF
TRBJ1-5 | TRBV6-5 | CASSPFGTQPQHF
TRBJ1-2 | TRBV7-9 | CASSPKTGQGRNYGYTF
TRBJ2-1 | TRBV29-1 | CSVDGAGGLFDEQFF
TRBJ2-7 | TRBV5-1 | CASSMGLAGAGEQYF
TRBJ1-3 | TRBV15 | CATSRDHIAGNTIYF